The sequence of this T cell receptor (beta chain) was determined in a study of blood T cell repertoires in COVID-19. Study at large: Collection of acute and convalescent COVID-19 samples took place in the United States, Italy and Spain.

In the original processing: Estimation of nucleated cell counts relied on the amplification of reference gene primers. Sequencing was performed with immunoSEQ multiplex PCR; in TCRdb, only in-frame clones are kept and a portion is missing. The V and J calls and clone size were taken over from that table, and D and trimming were inferred from the DNA. The repertoire includes 350,000 to 450,000 clones, 75% to 90% of them detected once, and 3% to 4% sits in the top ten. The sequence derives from a woman under 30 with acute or convalescent COVID-19. The sequencing sample was made of peripheral blood.

CDR3 sequence (DNA): TGTGCCAGTAATTACGGGACAGAGAATTCACCCCTCCACTTT. Amino acids: CASNYGTENSPLHF. The chain joins TRBV19 to TRBJ1-6; 7 nucleotides line up with TRBD1. The J segment lost 7 bases and the V segment lost 7 bases, leaving 7 bases of the junction unmatched. The CDR3 runs 14 residues. The germline CDR1 and CDR2 sequences are LNHDA and SQIVND (reference sequence).